This TCR beta chain derives from a study of tumor-infiltrating lymphocytes in localized non-small cell lung cancer. The wider study: Some samples were collected after neoadjuvant chemotherapy; smokers, never-smokers and several histologies were included. From each patient, both tumor and uninvolved lung, non-adjacent to tumor, were sampled.

This clone was seen once. What it recognizes is unknown. V gave up 4 bases and J gave up 5 bases, with 17 bases separating them. This CDR3 contains 15 residues. The germline V gene has CDR1 WSHSY and CDR2 SAAADI. Clones were read by immunoSEQ multiplex PCR, and TCRdb kept only the in-frame ones, dropping some. The sample lists 20,000 to 30,000 clones; about two thirds were seen once. Study-wide points: Each assay used a separate piece of the same tissue.

The V call is TRBV10-2, the J call TRBJ1-2, with a weak D call TRBD1 (5 bases). Sequenced input: lung tumor tissue. This clonotype originated in a human donor with non-small cell lung cancer. CDR3 nucleotides: TGCGCCAGCAGTGCGACCTTGACAGCGCCATATGGCTACACCTTC. Translated: CASSATLTAPYGYTF.